These 16 T cell receptor beta chains originate from one sample sequenced in a study of vaccination and CD4 T cells after COVID-19. The Oncomine TCR Beta short-read assay was what sequenced the DNA obtained from cultured CD4+ T cells. TCRdb independently ran MiXCR on the PCR reads; one entry per CDR3 protein. The sample has several thousand distinct CDR3 sequences, 41% seen once. No antigens are known for them. Treatment: approximately 10-day PBMC culture with coronavirus spike peptide pools or control peptides (ViraFEST assay). The unexposed donor's CD4+ T cells were collected before the COVID-19 pandemic (2011-2018). The sequenced material came from CD4+ T cells from blood, cultured in vitro. Every receptor here comes from a human donor in good health.

The table lists this clonotype with a few counts. The chain joins TRBV7-9 to TRBJ2-3; weak D call: TRBD2 (6 bases). Germline CDR1 is SEHNR and CDR2 is FQNEAQ (reference sequence). Between the trimmed V and J ends, which lost 7 bases and 6 bases, there was a span of 17 bases. The CDR3 covers 14 residues. In DNA, the CDR3 is TGTGCCAGCACATCCCCGCGGGGTCTGGATACGCAGTATTTT. Amino acid sequence: CASTSPRGLDTQYF.

The rearrangement uses TRBV4-3 and TRBJ2-3, with TRBD2 identical over 13 bases. Trimming took 2 bases from V and 4 from J; bases not matched to a gene: 6. Germline assignment: CDR1 LGHNA and CDR2 YSLEER. The CDR3 length is 17 residues. The CDR3 sequence is CASSQLLAGGNADTQYF. CDR3 DNA sequence: TGCGCCAGCAGCCAATTACTAGCGGGGGGGAACGCAGATACGCAGTATTTT.

By proportion, this clonotype is large. The chain employs TRBV25-1 and TRBJ2-1; 7 nucleotides line up with TRBD2. The CDR3 extends over 13 amino acids. CDR1 MGHDK and CDR2 SYGVNS come from the germline V gene. V shed 4 bases and J 8 bases; nucleotides not matched to a gene: 5. The CDR3 nucleotides are TGTGCCAGCAGTGCCCCGGGGAGGGATGAGCAGTTCTTC. This codes for CASSAPGRDEQFF.

This clonotype was detected a few times. This chain joins TRBV24-1 and TRBJ2-3; D is unclear. The V and J ends lost 3 bases and 4 bases respectively, with 10 bases between them. Germline CDR1 KGHDR, CDR2 SFDVKD. The CDR3 is 14 residues long. The DNA of the CDR3 is TGTGCCACCAGTGATCCTTGGGTGGCAGATACGCAGTATTTT. Its protein is CATSDPWVADTQYF.

The chain uses TRBV5-1 and TRBJ1-2, with TRBD1 identical over 7 bases. The CDR3 loop spans 15 amino acids. Germline V CDR1 and CDR2: SGHRS, YFSETQ. V lost 0 bases and J lost 8; bases outside the gene matches: 10. The CDR3 DNA reads TGCGCCAGCAGCTTGGGAGACAGGGCTTCCTGGGGCTACACCTTC. Residues: CASSLGDRASWGYTF.

The chain couples TRBV11-2 to TRBJ2-4, with 7 bases that match TRBD2. This CDR3 has 18 amino acids. Germline CDR1 and CDR2: SGHAT and FQNNGV. V trimming: 1 base; J trimming: 1 base; junction bases outside the gene matches: 10. In DNA form, the CDR3 reads TGTGCCAGCAGCTTAGGGGGAGGGATTGGAATGGCCAAAAACATTCAGTACTTC. Encoded protein: CASSLGGGIGMAKNIQYF.

V is TRBV27 and J is TRBJ2-5, with TRBD1 matching 8 bases. This CDR3 contains 13 residues. Germline-derived CDR1 and CDR2 are MNHEY and SMNVEV (reference sequence). With V trimmed by 6 bases and J by 7 bases, 7 bases remained unmatched. Written as DNA, the CDR3 is TGTGCCAGCAGCCGGGACAGGACGGGGACCCAGTACTTC. Amino acid sequence: CASSRDRTGTQYF.

The chain joins TRBV10-2 to TRBJ1-5, with TRBD1 identical over 10 bases. The germline CDR1 and CDR2 sequences are WSHSY and SAAADI. V lost 8 bases, J lost 7 bases, and 5 bases stayed unmatched. The CDR3 runs to 13 residues. The CDR3 DNA follows: TGCGCCAGCGGGGGACAGGGGTCGCAGCCCCAGCATTTT. As protein: CASGGQGSQPQHF.

V and J are TRBV7-6 and TRBJ1-1; perhaps TRBD1 as D (5 bases). Germline CDR1 is SGHVS and CDR2 is FNYEAQ. The CDR3 totals 13 residues. Trimming cost V 1 base and J 6 bases, with 9 bases left between them. The CDR3 reads CASSLGGAAEAFF. The CDR3 region has the DNA TGTGCCAGCAGCTTAGGTGGGGCGGCTGAAGCTTTCTTT.

The V and J genes are TRBV10-1 and TRBJ2-1; 8 bases are shared with TRBD2. The CDR3 contains 16 residues. Germline V gives CDR1 WNHNN, CDR2 SYGVQD (reference sequence). Unmatched junction bases numbered 16, after V lost 6 bases and J lost 9 bases. CDR3 sequence reads: CASSLSGGDLSAEQFF. The CDR3 DNA sequence: TGCGCCAGCAGCTTATCGGGAGGGGATCTCTCCGCTGAGCAGTTCTTC.

The J gene is TRBJ2-5, the V gene TRBV20-1, with 11 bases that match TRBD2. Germline V gene lookup returns CDR1 DFQATT and CDR2 SNEGSKA (reference sequence). Trimming cost V 1 base and J 1 base; bases outside gene matches: 8. There are 17 residues in the CDR3. CDR3: CSARGLAGGPIQETQYF. The DNA for the CDR3 is TGCAGTGCTAGAGGGCTAGCGGGGGGCCCCATCCAAGAGACCCAGTACTTC.

The rearrangement uses TRBV5-1 and TRBJ1-6, with unresolved D. V was shortened by 4 bases and J by 0 bases, with 5 bases between the two germline ends. Germline CDR1 is SGHRS and CDR2 is YFSETQ. The CDR3 sequence is 14 residues long. The CDR3 here is CASSPNSYNSPLHF. The CDR3 coding sequence is TGCGCCAGCAGCCCGAACTCCTATAATTCACCCCTCCACTTT.

By share, this clonotype ranks as medium-sized (0.01 to 0.1%). The chain couples TRBV7-2 to TRBJ2-2; TRBD2 aligns across 9 bases. From germline, CDR1 is SGHTA and CDR2 FQGNSA. The CDR3 is made up of 18 amino acids. V shed 1 base and J 0 bases; nucleotides not matched to a gene: 6. The chain's CDR3 is CASSLEAGGLANTGELFF. The CDR3 nucleotides read TGTGCCAGCAGCTTAGAGGCGGGGGGGCTCGCGAACACCGGGGAGCTGTTTTTT.

The chain is built from TRBV6-1 and TRBJ1-1, with D hard to call. This CDR3 contains 16 residues. V was trimmed by 10 bases and J by 4 bases, leaving 25 bases between them. The germline CDR1 and CDR2 sequences are MNHNS and SASEGT. CDR3 sequence (DNA): TGTGCCAACATTTCTAGCTCGTGGATAATTGGCACTGAAGCTTTCTTT. Encoded protein: CANISSSWIIGTEAFF.

The chain employs TRBV20-1 and TRBJ1-2; TRBD1 agrees at 10 bases. The length of the CDR3 is 15 residues. CDR1 is DFQATT and CDR2 is SNEGSKA in the germline V gene (reference sequence). J lost 0 bases, V lost 5 bases, and 6 bases had no gene match. The CDR3 spells CSAQGTGEANYGYTF. The DNA of the CDR3 is TGCAGTGCTCAAGGGACAGGGGAAGCTAACTATGGCTACACCTTC.

The V gene is TRBV12-3 or TRBV12-4, the J gene TRBJ2-7, with TRBD2 matching 10 bases. Trimming at V came to 7 bases and at J to 6 bases, leaving 15 bases not matched to a gene. The CDR3 is 16 residues long. CDR3 nucleotide sequence: TGTGCCAGCACCAATATAGCGGGAGGATATGGAATCGAGCAGTACTTC. The encoded protein is CASTNIAGGYGIEQYF.